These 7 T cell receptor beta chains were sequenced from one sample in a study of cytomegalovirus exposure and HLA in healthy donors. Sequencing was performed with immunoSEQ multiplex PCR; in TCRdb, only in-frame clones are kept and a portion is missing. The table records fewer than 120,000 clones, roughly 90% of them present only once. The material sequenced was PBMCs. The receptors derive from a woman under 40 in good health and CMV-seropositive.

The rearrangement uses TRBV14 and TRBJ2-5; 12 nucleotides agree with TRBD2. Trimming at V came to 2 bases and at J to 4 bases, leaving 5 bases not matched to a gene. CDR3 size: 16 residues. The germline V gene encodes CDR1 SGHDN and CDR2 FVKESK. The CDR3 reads CASSQLLLAGGETQYF. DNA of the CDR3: TGTGCCAGCAGCCAACTCTTACTAGCGGGAGGAGAGACCCAGTACTTC.

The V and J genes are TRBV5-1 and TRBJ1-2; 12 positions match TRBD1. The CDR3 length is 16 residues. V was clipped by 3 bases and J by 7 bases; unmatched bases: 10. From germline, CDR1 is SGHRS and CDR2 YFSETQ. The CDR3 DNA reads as TGCGCCAGCAGCTCGACCGGGACAGGGGGCGGGAGTGGCTACACCTTC. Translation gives CASSSTGTGGGSGYTF.

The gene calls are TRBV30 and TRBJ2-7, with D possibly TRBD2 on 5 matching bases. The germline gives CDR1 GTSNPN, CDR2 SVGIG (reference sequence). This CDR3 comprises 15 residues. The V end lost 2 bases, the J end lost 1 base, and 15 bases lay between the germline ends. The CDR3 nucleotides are TGTGCCTGGAGTCCTCCCCGGGGAGCATCCTACGAGCAGTACTTC. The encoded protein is CAWSPPRGASYEQYF.

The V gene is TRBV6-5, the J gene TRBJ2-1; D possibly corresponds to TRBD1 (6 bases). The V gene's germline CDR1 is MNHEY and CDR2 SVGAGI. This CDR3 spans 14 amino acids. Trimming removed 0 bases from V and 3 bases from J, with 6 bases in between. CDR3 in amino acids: CASSYSTGYNEQFF. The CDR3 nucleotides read TGTGCCAGCAGTTACTCGACAGGCTACAATGAGCAGTTCTTC.

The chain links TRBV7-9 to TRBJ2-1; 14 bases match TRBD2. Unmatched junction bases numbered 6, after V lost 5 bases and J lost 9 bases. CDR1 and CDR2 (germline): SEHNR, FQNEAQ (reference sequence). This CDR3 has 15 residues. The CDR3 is CASSRLAGGLGEQFF. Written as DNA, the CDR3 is TGTGCCAGCAGCCGACTAGCGGGAGGGCTCGGTGAGCAGTTCTTC.

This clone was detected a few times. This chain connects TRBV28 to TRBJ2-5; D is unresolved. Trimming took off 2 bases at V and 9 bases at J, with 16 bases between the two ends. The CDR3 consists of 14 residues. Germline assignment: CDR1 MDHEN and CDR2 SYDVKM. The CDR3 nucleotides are TGTGCCAGCAGTTTAAAAGGAGCCATTCCGTCCCAGTACTTC. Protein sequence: CASSLKGAIPSQYF. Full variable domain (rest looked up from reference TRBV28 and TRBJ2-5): DVKVTQSSRYLVKRTGEKVFLECVQDMDHENMFWYRQDPGLGLRLIYFSYDVKMKEKGDIPEGYSVSREKKERFSLILESASTNQTSMYLCASSLKGAIPSQYFGPGTRLLVL.

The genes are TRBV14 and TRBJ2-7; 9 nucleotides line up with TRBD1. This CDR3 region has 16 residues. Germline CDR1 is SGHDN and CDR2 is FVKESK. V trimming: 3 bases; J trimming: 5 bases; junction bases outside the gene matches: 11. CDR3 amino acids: CASSQRPGQGVHEQYF. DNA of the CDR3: TGTGCCAGCAGCCAGAGGCCGGGACAGGGCGTTCACGAGCAGTACTTC.